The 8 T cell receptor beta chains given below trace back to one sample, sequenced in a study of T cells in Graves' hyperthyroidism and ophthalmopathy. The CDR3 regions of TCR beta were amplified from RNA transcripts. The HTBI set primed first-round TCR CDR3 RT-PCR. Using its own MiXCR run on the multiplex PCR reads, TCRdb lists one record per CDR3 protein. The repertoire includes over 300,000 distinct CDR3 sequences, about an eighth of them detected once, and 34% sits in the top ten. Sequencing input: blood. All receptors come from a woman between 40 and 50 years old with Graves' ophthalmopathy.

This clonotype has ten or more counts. DNA for the CDR3: TGCGCCAGCAGTGCCGGGACAGGGCTACGGGAGCAGTACTTC. Encoded protein: CASSAGTGLREQYF. V and J are TRBV10-1 and TRBJ2-7; TRBD1 aligns across 9 bases. V shed 4 bases, J shed 7 bases, and the junction held 8 bases outside the gene matches. The germline gives CDR1 WNHNN, CDR2 SYGVQD (reference sequence). CDR3 size: 14 residues.

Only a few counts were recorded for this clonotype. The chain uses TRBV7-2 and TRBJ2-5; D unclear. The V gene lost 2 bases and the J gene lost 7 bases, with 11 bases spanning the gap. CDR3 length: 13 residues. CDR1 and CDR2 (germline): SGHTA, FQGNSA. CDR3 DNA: TGTGCCAGCAGCTTAACTCTCGGGCGGACCCAGTACTTC. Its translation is CASSLTLGRTQYF.

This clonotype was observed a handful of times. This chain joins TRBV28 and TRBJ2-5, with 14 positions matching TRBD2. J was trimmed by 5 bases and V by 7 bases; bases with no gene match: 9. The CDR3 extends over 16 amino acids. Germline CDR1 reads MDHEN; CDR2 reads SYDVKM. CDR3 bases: TGTGCCAGCACCTTAAGACTAGCGGGAGGGGTGGAGACCCAGTACTTC. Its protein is CASTLRLAGGVETQYF.

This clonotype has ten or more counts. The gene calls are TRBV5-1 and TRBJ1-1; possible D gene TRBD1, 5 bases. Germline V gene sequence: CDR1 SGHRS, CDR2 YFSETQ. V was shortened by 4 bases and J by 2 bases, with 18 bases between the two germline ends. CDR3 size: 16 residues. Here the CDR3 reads CASSPDGDRLNTEAFF. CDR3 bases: TGCGCCAGCAGCCCGGACGGAGACAGACTAAACACTGAAGCTTTCTTT.

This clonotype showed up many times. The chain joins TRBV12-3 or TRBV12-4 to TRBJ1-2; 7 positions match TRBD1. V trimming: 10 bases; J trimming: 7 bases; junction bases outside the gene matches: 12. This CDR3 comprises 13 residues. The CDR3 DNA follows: TGTGCCATTATGGGACAGTTCCTATTTGGCTACACCTTC. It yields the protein CAIMGQFLFGYTF.

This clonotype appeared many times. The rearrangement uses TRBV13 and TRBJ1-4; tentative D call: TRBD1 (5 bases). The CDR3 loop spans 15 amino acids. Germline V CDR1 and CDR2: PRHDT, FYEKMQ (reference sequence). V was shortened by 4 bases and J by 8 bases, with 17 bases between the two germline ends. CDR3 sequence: CASSSWDGRGEKLFF. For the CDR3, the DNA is TGTGCCAGCAGCTCCTGGGACGGAAGGGGCGAAAAACTGTTTTTT.

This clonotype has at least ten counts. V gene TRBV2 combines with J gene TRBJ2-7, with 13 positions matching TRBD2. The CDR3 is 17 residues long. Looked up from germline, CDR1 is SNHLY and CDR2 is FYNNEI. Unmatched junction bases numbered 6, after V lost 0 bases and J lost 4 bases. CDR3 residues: CASSEAQGLAGFYEQYF. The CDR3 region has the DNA TGTGCCAGCAGTGAAGCGCAGGGACTAGCGGGATTTTACGAGCAGTACTTC.

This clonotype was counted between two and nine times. CDR3 loop: CASSATGQGAGEQYF. CDR3 DNA sequence: TGTGCCAGCTCAGCCACGGGGCAGGGGGCCGGGGAGCAGTACTTC. V usage is TRBV3-1 and J usage is TRBJ2-7; TRBD1 matches 8 bases. This CDR3 spans 15 amino acids. Trimming at V came to 8 bases and at J to 7 bases, leaving 16 bases not matched to a gene. The germline gives CDR1 LGHDT, CDR2 YNNKEL (reference sequence).